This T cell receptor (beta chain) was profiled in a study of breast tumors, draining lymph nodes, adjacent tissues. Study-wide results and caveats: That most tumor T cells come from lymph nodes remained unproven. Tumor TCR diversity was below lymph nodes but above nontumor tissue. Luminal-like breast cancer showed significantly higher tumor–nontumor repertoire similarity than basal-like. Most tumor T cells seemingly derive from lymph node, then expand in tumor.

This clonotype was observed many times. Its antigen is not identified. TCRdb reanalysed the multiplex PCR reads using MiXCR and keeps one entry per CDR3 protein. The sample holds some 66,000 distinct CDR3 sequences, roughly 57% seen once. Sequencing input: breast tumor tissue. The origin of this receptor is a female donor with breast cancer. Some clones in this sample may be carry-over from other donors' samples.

For the CDR3, the DNA is TGTGCCAGCAGCTACTACACAGCGAATAGCAATCAGCCCCAGCATTTT. Translating gives CASSYYTANSNQPQHF. The chain couples TRBV5-6 to TRBJ1-5; no reliable D call. The germline V gene has CDR1 SGHDT and CDR2 YYEEEE. The CDR3 is 16 residues long. V lost 3 bases, J lost 0 bases, and 13 bases lay in between.